Below, one T cell receptor beta chain is given with its context. Its antigen is as yet unknown. The same CDR3 arises from other DNA sequences in this sample as well. The source of the sample is a study of beta chain features in type 1 diabetes. The study, taken as a whole, reports: TCRB repertoires of naive, central memory and Treg cells appeared more similar among patients than among healthy donors. Moderately but significantly shorter TCRB CDR3s were found in Type 1 diabetes patients in all four CD4+ subsets.

Every bit of the isolated RNA underwent reverse transcription, so sequencing read expressed TCRB transcripts. The assay was immunoSEQ multiplex PCR, and TCRdb's table has in-frame clones only and misses some. The table has 500,000 to 650,000 clones, around 12% seen once; the top ten hold around 0.12%. The TCR comes from a man aged 25 to 45 with type 1 diabetes. Input material: naive CD4+ T cells from blood.

CDR3 DNA: TGTGCCAGCAGTTCACAGGGCGGATCTTATGGCTACACCTTC. It codes for CASSSQGGSYGYTF. This chain joins TRBV7-2 and TRBJ1-2; possible D gene TRBD1, 6 bases. With 6 bases removed from V and 5 bases from J, the gap between germline ends came to 16 bases. Germline loops: CDR1 SGHTA, CDR2 FQGNSA. The CDR3 is 14 amino acids.